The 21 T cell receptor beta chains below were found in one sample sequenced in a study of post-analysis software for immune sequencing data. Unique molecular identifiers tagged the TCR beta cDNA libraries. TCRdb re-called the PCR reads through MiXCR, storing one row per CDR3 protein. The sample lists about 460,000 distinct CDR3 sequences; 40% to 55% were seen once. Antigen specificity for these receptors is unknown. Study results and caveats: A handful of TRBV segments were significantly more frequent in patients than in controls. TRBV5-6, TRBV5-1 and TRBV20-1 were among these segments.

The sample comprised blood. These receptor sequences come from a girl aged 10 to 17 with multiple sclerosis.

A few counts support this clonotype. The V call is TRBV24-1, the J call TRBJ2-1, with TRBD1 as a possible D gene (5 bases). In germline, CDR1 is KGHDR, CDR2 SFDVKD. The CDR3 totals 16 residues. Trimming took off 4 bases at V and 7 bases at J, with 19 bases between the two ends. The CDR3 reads CATSDTTVPTLNEQFF. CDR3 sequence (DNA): TGTGCCACCAGTGACACGACAGTCCCGACCTTGAATGAGCAGTTCTTC.

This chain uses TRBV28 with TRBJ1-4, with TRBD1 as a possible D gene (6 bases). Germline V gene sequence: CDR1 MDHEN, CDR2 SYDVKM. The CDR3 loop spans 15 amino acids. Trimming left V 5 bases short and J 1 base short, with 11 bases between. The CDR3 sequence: CASSPRTVTNEKLFF. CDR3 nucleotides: TGTGCCAGCAGTCCCAGGACAGTAACTAATGAAAAACTGTTTTTT.

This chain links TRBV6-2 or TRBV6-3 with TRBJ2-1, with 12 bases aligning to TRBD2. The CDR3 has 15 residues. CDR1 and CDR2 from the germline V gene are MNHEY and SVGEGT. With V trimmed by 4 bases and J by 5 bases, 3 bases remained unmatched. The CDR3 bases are TGTGCCAGCAGTTCTTGGACTAGCGGGAACAATGAGCAGTTCTTC. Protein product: CASSSWTSGNNEQFF.

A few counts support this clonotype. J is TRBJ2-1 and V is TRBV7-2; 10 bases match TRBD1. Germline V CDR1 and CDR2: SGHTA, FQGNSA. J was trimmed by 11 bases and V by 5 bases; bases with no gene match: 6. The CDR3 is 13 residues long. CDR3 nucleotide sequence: TGTGCCAGCAGCCTAGGGACAGGGGCACAGCAGTTCTTC. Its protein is CASSLGTGAQQFF.

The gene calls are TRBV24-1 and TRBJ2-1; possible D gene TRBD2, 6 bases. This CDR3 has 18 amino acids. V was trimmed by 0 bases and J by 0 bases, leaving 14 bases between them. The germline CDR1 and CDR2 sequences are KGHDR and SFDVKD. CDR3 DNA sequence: TGTGCCACCAGTGATTTGTCTACGCGGGGTAGCTCCTACAATGAGCAGTTCTTC. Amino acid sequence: CATSDLSTRGSSYNEQFF.

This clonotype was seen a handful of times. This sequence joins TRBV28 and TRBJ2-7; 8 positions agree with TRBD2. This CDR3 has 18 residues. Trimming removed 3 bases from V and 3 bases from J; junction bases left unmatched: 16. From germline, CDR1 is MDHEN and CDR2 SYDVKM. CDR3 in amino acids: CASSFAAGEVLTLYEQYF. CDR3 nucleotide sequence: TGTGCCAGCAGTTTCGCAGCGGGAGAAGTATTAACGCTCTACGAGCAGTACTTC.

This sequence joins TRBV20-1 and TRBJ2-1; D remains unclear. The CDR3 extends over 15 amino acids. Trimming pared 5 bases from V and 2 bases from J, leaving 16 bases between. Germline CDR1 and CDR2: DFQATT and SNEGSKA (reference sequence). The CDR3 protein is CSAADPASAYNEQFF. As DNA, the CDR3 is TGCAGTGCTGCTGATCCAGCATCCGCCTACAATGAGCAGTTCTTC.

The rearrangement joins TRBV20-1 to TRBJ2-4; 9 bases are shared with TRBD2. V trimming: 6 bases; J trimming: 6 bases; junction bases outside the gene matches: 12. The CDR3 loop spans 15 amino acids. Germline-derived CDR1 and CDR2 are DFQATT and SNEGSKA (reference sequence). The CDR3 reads CSATMAGGPVNIQYF. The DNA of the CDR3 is TGCAGTGCCACGATGGCGGGAGGGCCTGTAAACATTCAGTACTTC.

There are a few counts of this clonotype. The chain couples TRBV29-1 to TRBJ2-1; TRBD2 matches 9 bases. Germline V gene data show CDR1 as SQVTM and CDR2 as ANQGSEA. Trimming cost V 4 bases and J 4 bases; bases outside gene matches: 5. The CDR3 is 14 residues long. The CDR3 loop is CSVATSGNYNEQFF. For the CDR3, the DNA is TGCAGCGTTGCGACTAGCGGAAATTACAATGAGCAGTTCTTC.

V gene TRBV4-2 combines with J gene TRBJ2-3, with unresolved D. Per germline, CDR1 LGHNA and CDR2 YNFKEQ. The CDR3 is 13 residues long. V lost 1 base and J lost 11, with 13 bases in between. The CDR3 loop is CASSQARYYEQYF. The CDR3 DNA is TGTGCCAGCAGCCAAGCCAGATACTACGAGCAGTATTTT.

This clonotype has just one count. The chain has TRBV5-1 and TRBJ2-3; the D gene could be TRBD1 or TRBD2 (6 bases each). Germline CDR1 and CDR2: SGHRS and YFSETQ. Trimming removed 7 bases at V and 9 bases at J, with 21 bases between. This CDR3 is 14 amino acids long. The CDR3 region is CASSTTRGGTTQYF. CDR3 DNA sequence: TGCGCCAGCTCAACCACGAGGGGCGGGACAACGCAGTATTTT.

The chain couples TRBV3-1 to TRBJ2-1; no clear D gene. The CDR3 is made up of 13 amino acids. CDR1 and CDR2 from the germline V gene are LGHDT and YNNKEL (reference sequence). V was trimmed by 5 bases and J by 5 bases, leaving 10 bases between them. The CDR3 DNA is TGTGCCAGCAGCACGACCCTAAACAATGAGCAGTTCTTC. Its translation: CASSTTLNNEQFF.

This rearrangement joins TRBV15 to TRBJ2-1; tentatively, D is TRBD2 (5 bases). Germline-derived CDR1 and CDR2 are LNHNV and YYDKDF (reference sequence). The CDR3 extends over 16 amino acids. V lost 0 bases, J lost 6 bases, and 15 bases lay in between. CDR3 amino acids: CATSRERAVLVNEQFF. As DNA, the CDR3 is TGTGCCACCAGCAGAGAGAGGGCGGTTCTAGTCAATGAGCAGTTCTTC. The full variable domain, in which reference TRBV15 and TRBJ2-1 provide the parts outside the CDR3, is DAMVIQNPRYQVTQFGKPVTLSCSQTLNHNVMYWYQQKSSQAPKLLFHYYDKDFNNEADTPDNFQSRRPNTSFCFLDIRSPGLGDTAMYLCATSRERAVLVNEQFFGPGTRLTVL.

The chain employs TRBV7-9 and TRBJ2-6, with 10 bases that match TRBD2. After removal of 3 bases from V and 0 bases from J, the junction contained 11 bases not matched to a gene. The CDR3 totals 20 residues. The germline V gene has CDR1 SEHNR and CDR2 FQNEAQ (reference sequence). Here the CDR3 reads CASSLPPAGGTHSGANVLTF. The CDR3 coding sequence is TGTGCCAGCAGCTTGCCCCCAGCGGGGGGGACCCACTCTGGGGCCAACGTCCTGACTTTC. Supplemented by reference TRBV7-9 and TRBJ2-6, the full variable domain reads DTGVSQNPRHKITKRGQNVTFRCDPISEHNRLYWYRQTLGQGPEFLTYFQNEAQLEKSRLLSDRFSAERPKGSFSTLEIQRTEQGDSAMYLCASSLPPAGGTHSGANVLTFGAGSRLTVL.

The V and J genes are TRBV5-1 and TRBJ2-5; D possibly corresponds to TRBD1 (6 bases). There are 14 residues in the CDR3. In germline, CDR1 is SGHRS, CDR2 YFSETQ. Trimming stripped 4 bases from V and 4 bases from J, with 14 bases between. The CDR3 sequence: CASSPGTLRETQYF. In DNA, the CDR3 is TGCGCCAGCAGCCCAGGGACACTACGAGAGACCCAGTACTTC.

Here the CDR3 DNA reads TGTGCCAGCAGCCCCTCCAATGGCGACGAGCAGTACTTC. It encodes CASSPSNGDEQYF. The chain links TRBV28 to TRBJ2-7; D uncertain. CDR3 length equals 13 residues. Trimming pared 6 bases from V and 5 bases from J, leaving 14 bases between. Germline CDR1 reads MDHEN; CDR2 reads SYDVKM.

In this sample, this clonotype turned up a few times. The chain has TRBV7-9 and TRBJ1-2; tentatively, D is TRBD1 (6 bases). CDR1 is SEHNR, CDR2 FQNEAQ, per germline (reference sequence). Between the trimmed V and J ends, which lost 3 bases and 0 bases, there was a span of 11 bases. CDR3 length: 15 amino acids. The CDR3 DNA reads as TGTGCCAGCAGCTTGACAGGAGTTGCTAACTATGGCTACACCTTC. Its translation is CASSLTGVANYGYTF.

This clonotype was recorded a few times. CDR3 nucleotide sequence: TGTGCCACCAGTGATCCCCGGGGGGCTGGCTACGAGCAGTACTTC. Translation: CATSDPRGAGYEQYF. This chain joins TRBV24-1 and TRBJ2-7; tentative D call: TRBD2 (7 bases). The germline gives CDR1 KGHDR, CDR2 SFDVKD. Trimming left V 3 bases short and J 3 bases short, with 14 bases between. This CDR3 has 15 amino acids.

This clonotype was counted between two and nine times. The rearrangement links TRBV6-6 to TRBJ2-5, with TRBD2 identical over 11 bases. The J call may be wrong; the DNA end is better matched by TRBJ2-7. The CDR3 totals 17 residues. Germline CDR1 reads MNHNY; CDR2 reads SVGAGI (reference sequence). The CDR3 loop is CASSYSGLAGGEYEQYF. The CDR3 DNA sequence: TGTGCCAGCAGTTACTCCGGCCTAGCGGGAGGTGAATACGAGCAGTACTTC.

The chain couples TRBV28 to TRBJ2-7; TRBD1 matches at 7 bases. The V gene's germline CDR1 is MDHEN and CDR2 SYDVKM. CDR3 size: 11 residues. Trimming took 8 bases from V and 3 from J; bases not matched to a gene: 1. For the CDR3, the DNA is TGTGCCAGCCAGGGGGACTACGAGCAGTACTTC. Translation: CASQGDYEQYF.

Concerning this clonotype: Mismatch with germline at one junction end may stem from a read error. The CDR3 DNA sequence: TGCAGTGCTCCACCCCTAGCGGGAGGGCCCTACGAGCGGTACTTC. Encoded protein: CSAPPLAGGPYERYF. V usage is TRBV20-1 and J usage is TRBJ2-7; 12 bases are a match to TRBD2. The CDR3 spans 15 residues. Germline CDR1 DFQATT, CDR2 SNEGSKA (reference sequence).